This TCR beta chain emerged from a study of blood T cell repertoires in COVID-19. Study-wide background: There were acute and convalescent COVID-19 samples, and they came from the United States, Italy and Spain. PBMCs, B-cell-depleted T cells, or T cells provided the cDNA or gDNA that made up the material.

It was during active infection that Seattle patients were enrolled and then longitudinally followed. In the original workflow: Scientists estimated how many nucleated cells there were by amplifying reference gene primers. Data came from immunoSEQ multiplex PCR; TCRdb stores just in-frame clones and leaves some out. The V and J calls and clone size come from that table; D and trimming were worked out from the DNA. The table includes roughly 180,000 clones, roughly 81% detected once. CDR1 is SGHTS and CDR2 is YDEGEE in the germline V gene. The CDR3 covers 14 residues. V lost 1 base to trimming and J lost 1 base, with 8 bases between them.

The rearrangement uses TRBV5-8 and TRBJ1-1; D is possibly TRBD1 (6 bases). The receptor comes from a woman aged 80 or older with COVID-19, enrolled during active disease. The material sequenced was peripheral blood. CDR3 in DNA: TGTGCCAGCAGCTTGCCAGGGGCGAACACTGAAGCTTTCTTT. This gives the protein CASSLPGANTEAFF.